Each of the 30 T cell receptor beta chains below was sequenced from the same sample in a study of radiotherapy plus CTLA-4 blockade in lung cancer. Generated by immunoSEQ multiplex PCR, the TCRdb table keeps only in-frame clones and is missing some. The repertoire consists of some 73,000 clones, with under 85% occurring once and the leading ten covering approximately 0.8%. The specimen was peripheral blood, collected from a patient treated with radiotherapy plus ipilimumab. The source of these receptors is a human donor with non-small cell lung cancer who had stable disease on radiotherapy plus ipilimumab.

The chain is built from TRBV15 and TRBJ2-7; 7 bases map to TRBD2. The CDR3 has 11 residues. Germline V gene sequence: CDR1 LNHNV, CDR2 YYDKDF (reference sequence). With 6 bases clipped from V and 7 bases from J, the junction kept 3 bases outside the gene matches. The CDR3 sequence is CATRAGGEQYF. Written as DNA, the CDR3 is TGTGCCACCAGGGCCGGGGGGGAGCAGTACTTC.

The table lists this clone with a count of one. The CDR3 protein is CASSTQSNQPQHF. CDR3 bases: TGTGCCAGTAGTACTCAGAGCAATCAGCCCCAGCATTTT. This chain joins TRBV19 and TRBJ1-5; D remains unclear. Germline V gene data show CDR1 as LNHDA and CDR2 as SQIVND (reference sequence). This CDR3 region has 13 residues. Trimming left V 4 bases short and J 1 base short, with 5 bases between.

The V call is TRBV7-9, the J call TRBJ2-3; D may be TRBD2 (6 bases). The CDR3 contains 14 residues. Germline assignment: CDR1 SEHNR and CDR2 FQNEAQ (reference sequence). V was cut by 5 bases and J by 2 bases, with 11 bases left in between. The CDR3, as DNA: TGTGCCAGCAGCGACCGACTAGTCACAGATACGCAGTATTTT. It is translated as CASSDRLVTDTQYF.

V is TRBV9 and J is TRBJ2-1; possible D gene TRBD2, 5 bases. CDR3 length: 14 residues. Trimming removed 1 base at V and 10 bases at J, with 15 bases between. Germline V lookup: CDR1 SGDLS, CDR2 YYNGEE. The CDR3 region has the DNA TGTGCCAGCAGCGTAAGCGGCCCCGGTCCGGAGCAGTTCTTC. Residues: CASSVSGPGPEQFF.

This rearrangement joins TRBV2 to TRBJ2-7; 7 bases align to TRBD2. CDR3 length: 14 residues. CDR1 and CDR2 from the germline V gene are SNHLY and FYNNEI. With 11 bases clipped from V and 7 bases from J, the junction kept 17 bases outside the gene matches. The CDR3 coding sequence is TGTGCCGGGACCCTCTTTGGGACTACGGGGGAGCAGTACTTC. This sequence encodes CAGTLFGTTGEQYF.

As DNA, the CDR3 is TGTGCCAGCATGCGGGACGGGGGCGGAGAGACCCAGTACTTC. This codes for CASMRDGGGETQYF. The rearrangement joins TRBV2 to TRBJ2-5; D is tentatively TRBD1 or TRBD2 (6 bases each). V shed 7 bases and J shed 4 bases, with 16 bases lying between them. The germline CDR1 and CDR2 sequences are SNHLY and FYNNEI. This CDR3 spans 14 amino acids.

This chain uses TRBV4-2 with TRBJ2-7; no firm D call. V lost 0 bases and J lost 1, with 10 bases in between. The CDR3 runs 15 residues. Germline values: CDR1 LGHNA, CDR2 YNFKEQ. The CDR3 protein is CASSQESSDSYEQYF. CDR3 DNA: TGTGCCAGCAGCCAAGAAAGCAGTGATTCCTACGAGCAGTACTTC.

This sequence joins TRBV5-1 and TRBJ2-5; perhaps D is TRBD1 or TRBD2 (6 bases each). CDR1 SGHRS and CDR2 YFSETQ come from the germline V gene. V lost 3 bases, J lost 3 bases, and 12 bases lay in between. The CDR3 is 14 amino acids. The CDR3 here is CASSWGRTEETQYF. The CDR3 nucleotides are TGCGCCAGCAGCTGGGGGAGGACAGAAGAGACCCAGTACTTC.

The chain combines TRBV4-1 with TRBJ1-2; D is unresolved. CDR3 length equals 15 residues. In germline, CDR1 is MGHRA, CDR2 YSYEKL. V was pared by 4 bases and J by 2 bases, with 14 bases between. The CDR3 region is CASSRLEGTNYGYTF. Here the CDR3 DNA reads TGCGCCAGCAGCCGGCTTGAGGGAACAAACTATGGCTACACCTTC.

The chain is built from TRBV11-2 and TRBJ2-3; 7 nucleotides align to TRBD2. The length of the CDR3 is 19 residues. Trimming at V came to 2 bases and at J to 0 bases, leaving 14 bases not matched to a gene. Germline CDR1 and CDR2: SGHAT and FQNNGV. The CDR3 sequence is CASSLKGSSGSSSTDTQYF. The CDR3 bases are TGTGCCAGCAGCTTAAAGGGGTCTAGCGGCTCCTCTAGCACAGATACGCAGTATTTT.

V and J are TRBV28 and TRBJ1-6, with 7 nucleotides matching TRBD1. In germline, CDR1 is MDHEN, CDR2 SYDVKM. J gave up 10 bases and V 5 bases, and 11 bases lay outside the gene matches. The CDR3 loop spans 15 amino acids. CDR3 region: CASSTLGRGRSPLHF. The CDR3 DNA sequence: TGTGCCAGCAGTACCCTTGGCAGGGGGAGGTCACCCCTCCACTTT.

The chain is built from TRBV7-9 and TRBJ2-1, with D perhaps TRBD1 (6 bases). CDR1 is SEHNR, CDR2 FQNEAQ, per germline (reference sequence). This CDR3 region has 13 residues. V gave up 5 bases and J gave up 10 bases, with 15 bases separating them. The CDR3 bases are TGTGCCAGCAGCCCTTTACAGGGTAAAGAGCAGTTCTTC. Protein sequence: CASSPLQGKEQFF.

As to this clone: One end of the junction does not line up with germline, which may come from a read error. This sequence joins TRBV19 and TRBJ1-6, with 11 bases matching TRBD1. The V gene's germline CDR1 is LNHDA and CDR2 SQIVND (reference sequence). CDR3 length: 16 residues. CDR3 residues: CASSIGTGGNNPPLHF. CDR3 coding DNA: TGTGCCAGTAGTATCGGGACAGGGGGGAATAATCCACCCCTCCACTTT.

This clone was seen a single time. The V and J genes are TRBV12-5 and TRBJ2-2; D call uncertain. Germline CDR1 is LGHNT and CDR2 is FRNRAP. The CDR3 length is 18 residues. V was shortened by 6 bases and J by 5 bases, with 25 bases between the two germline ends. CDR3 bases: TGTGCTAGTGGCCAGATACTGAGTACTCATTACCTTACCGGGGAGCTGTTTTTT. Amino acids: CASGQILSTHYLTGELFF.

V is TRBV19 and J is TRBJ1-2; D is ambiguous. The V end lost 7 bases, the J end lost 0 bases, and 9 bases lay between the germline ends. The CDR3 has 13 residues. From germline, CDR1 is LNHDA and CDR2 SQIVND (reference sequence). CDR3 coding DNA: TGTGCCAGTACTAACATAGCTAACTATGGCTACACCTTC. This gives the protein CASTNIANYGYTF.

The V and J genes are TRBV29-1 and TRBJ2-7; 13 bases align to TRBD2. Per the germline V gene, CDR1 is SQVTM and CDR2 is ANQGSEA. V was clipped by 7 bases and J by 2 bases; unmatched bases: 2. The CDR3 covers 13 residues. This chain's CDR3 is CSAGTSGTYEQYF. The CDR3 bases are TGCAGCGCCGGGACTAGCGGGACCTACGAGCAGTACTTC.

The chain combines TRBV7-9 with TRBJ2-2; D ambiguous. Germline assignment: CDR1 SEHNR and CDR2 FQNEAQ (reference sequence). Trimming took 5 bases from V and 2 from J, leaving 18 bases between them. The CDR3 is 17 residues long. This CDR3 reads CASSRRLRQINTGELFF. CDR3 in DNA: TGTGCCAGCAGCCGTCGATTGAGGCAGATTAACACCGGGGAGCTGTTTTTT.

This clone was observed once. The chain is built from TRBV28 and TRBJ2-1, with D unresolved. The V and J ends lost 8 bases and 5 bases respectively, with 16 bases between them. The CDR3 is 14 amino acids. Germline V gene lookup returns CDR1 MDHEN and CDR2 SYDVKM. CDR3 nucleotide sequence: TGTGCCAGCCGACGGGCCCCTAGTGACAATGAGCAGTTCTTC. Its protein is CASRRAPSDNEQFF.

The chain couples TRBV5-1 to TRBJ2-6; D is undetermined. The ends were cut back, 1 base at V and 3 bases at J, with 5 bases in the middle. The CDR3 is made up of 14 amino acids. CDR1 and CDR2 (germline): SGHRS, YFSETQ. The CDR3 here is CASSLNFGANVLTF. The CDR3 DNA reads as TGCGCCAGCAGCTTGAATTTTGGGGCCAACGTCCTGACTTTC.

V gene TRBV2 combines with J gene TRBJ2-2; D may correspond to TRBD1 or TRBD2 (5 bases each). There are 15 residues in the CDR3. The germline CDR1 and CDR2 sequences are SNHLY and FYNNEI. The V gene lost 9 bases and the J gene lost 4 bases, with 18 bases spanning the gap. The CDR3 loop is CASGEKGPSTGELFF. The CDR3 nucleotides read TGTGCCAGTGGGGAGAAGGGACCGAGCACCGGGGAGCTGTTTTTT.

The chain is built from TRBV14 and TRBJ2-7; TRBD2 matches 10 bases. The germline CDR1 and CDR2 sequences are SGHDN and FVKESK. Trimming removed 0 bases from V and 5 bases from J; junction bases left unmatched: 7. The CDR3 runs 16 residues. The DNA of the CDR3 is TGTGCCAGCAGCCAAGATCGTCTAGCGGGGGTAGACGAGCAGTACTTC. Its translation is CASSQDRLAGVDEQYF.

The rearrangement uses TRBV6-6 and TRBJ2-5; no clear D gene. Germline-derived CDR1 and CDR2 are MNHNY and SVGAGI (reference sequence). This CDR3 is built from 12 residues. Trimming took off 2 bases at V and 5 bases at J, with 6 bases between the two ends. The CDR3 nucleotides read TGTGCCAGCAGTTACCCTGGGGAGACCCAGTACTTC. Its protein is CASSYPGETQYF.

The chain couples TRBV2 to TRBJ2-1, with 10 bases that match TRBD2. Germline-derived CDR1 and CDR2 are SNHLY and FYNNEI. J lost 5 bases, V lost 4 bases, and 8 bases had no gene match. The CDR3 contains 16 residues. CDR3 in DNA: TGTGCCAGCAGTGGACTTAGCGGGGGGACTAACAATGAGCAGTTCTTC. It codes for CASSGLSGGTNNEQFF.

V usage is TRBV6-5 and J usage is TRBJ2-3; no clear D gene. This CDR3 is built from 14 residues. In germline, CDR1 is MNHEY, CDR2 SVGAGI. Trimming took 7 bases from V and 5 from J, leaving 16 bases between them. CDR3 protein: CASKKRLLGDTQYF. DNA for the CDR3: TGTGCCAGCAAGAAGCGCCTTTTAGGAGATACGCAGTATTTT.

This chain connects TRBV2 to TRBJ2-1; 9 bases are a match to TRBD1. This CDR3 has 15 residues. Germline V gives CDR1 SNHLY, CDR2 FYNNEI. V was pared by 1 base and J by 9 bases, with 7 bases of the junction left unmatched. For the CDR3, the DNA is TGTGCCAGCAGTGAAGGCGGGACAGGGAAGGGTGAGCAGTTCTTC. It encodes CASSEGGTGKGEQFF.

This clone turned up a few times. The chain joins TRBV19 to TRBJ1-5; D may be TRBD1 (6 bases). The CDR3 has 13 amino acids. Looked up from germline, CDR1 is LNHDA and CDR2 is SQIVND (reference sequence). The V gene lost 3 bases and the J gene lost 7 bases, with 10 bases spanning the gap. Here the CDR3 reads CASSMARGQPQHF. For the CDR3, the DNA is TGTGCCAGTAGTATGGCCAGGGGCCAGCCCCAGCATTTT.

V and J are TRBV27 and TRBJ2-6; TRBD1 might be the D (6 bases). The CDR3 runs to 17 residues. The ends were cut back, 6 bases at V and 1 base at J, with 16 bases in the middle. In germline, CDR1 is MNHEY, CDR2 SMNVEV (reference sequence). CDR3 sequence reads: CASSRRWQGSGANVLTF. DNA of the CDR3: TGTGCCAGCAGCCGCCGGTGGCAGGGGTCTGGGGCCAACGTCCTGACTTTC.

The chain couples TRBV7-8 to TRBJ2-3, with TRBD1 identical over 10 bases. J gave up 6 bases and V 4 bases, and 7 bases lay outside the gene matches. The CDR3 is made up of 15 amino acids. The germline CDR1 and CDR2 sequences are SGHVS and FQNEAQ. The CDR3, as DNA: TGTGCCAGCAGCTCCGGACAGGGGGGAGGGGATACGCAGTATTTT. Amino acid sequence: CASSSGQGGGDTQYF.

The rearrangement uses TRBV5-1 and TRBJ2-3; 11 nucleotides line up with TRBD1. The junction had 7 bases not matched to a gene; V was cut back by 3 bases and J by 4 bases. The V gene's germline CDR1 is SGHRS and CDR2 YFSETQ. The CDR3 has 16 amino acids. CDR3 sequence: CASSSDRGQGADTQYF. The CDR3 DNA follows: TGCGCCAGCAGCTCAGACAGGGGACAGGGGGCAGATACGCAGTATTTT.

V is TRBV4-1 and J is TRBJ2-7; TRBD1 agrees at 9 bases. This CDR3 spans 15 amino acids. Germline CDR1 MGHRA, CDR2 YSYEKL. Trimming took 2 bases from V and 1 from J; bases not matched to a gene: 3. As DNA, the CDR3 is TGCGCCAGCAGCCAATTGGGGACAGGGTCCTACGAGCAGTACTTC. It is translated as CASSQLGTGSYEQYF.